One TCR beta chain is described in this entry. Before being deemed recovered, Cohort 3 donors had two negative PCRs, clearance, or symptom resolution. Per the authors' pipeline: Amplification with reference gene primers provided the estimates of nucleated cell counts. TCRdb keeps only in-frame clones here, not all; method: immunoSEQ multiplex PCR. The DNA gave D and trimming, while V, J and clone size come from that table. The sample carries about 270,000 clones, 75% to 90% recorded once. These data come from a study of blood T cell repertoires in COVID-19. Looking at the study overall: From the United States, Italy and Spain came samples of acute and convalescent COVID-19. PBMCs, B-cell-depleted T cells, or T cells were the source of the cDNA or gDNA that made up the material.

From germline, CDR1 is SQVTM and CDR2 ANQGSEA. CDR3 length: 14 residues. V lost 6 bases and J lost 1, with 14 bases in between. The sequence was collected from a woman younger than 30 who had recovered from COVID-19. Sample: PBMCs or T cells enriched from blood (not recorded which). This chain links TRBV29-1 with TRBJ2-3; D not certain. The CDR3 bases are TGCAGCGTGACGACACCTACCCGCACAGATACGCAGTATTTT. Its translation is CSVTTPTRTDTQYF.